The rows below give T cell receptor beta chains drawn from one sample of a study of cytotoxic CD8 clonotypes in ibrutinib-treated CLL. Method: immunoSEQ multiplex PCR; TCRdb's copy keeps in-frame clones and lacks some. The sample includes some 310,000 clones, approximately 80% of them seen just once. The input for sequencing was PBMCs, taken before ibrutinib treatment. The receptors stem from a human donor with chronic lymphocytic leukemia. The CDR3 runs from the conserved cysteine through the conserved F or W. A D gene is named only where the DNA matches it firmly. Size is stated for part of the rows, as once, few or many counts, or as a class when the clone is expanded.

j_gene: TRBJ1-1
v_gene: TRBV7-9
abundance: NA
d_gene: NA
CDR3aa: CASSPHPGGLNTEAFF
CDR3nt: TGTGCCAGCAGCCCACACCCGGGGGGGTTGAACACTGAAGCTTTCTTT

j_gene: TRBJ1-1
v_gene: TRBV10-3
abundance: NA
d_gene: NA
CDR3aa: CAISEGSNTEAFF
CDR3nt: TGTGCCATCAGTGAGGGAAGTAACACTGAAGCTTTCTTT

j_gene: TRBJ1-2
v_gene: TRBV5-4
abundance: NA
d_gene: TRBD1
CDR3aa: CASSLGRGQGAGYTF
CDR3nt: TGTGCCAGCAGCCTGGGTAGGGGACAGGGGGCTGGCTACACCTTC

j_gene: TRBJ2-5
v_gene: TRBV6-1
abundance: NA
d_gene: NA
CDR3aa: CASSESRETQYF
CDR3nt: TGTGCCAGCAGTGAATCGAGGGAGACCCAGTACTTC

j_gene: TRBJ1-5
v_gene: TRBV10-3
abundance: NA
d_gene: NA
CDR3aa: CATKQGWENQPQHF
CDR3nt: TGTGCCACCAAACAGGGATGGGAGAATCAGCCCCAGCATTTT

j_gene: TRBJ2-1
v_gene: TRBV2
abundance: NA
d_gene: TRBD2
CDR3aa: CASRDPPTSVPYNEQFF
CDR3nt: TGTGCCAGCAGGGACCCCCCGACTAGCGTCCCCTACAATGAGCAGTTCTTC

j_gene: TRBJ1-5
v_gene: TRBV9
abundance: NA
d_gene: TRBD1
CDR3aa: CASSVGQGNQPQHF
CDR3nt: TGTGCCAGCAGCGTCGGACAGGGAAATCAGCCCCAGCATTTT

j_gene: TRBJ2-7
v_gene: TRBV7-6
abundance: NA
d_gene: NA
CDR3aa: CASSLSWRGLDEQYF
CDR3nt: TGTGCCAGCAGCTTATCATGGAGAGGGCTGGACGAGCAGTACTTC

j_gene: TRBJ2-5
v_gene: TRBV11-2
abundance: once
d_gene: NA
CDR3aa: CASSPGGGQNQETQYF
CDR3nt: TGTGCCAGCAGCCCCGGGGGGGGACAGAACCAAGAGACCCAGTACTTC

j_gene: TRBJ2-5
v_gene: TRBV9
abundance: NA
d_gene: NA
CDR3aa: CASSATSGFGGETQYF
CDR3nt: TGTGCCAGCAGCGCGACTTCAGGGTTCGGTGGGGAGACCCAGTACTTC

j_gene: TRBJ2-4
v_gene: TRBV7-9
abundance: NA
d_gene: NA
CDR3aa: CASSFTGTWEQNIQYF
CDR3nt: TGTGCCAGCAGTTTTACAGGGACTTGGGAGCAAAACATTCAGTACTTC

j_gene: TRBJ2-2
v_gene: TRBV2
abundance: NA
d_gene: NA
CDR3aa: CASSVGRGRATGELFF
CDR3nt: TGTGCCAGCAGTGTGGGGCGGGGAAGGGCCACCGGGGAGCTGTTTTTT

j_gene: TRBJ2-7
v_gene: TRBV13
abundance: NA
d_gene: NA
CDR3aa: CASSDTGSSYEQYF
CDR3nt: TGTGCCAGCAGCGACACAGGCAGCTCCTACGAGCAGTACTTC

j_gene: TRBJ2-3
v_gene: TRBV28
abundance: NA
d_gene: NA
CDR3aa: CASRTLPGRRWADTQYF
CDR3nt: TGTGCCAGCAGGACCCTCCCGGGGAGGAGGTGGGCAGATACGCAGTATTTT

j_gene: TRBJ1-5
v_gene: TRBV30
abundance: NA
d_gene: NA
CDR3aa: CAWSYGNNQPQHF
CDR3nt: TGTGCCTGGAGTTATGGTAATAATCAGCCCCAGCATTTT

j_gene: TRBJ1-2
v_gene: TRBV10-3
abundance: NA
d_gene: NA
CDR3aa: CATALDYGYTF
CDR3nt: TGTGCCACGGCTCTTGACTATGGCTACACCTTC

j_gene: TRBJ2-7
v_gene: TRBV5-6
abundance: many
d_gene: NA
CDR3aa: CASSLTMYEQYF
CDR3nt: TGTGCCAGCAGCTTGACCATGTACGAGCAGTACTTC

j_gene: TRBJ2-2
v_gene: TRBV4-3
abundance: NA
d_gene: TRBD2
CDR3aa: CASSQDEAGLAENTGELFF
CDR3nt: TGCGCCAGCAGCCAAGATGAGGCGGGACTAGCGGAGAACACCGGGGAGCTGTTTTTT

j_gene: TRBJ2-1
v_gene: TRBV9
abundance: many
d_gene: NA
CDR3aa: CASSRSGIPSHRNEQFF
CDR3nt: TGTGCCAGCAGTCGTAGTGGGATCCCCTCGCACAGGAATGAGCAGTTCTTC

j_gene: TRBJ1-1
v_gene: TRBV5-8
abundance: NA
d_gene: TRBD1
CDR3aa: CASSWGTGGTEAFF
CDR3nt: TGTGCCAGCAGCTGGGGGACAGGGGGCACTGAAGCTTTCTTT

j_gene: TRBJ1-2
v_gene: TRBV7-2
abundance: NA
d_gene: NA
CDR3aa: CASSLAVGGEGYTF
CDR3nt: TGTGCCAGCAGCTTAGCCGTGGGAGGGGAAGGCTACACCTTC

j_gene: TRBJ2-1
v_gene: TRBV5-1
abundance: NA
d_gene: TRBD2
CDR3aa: CASSPLAVEVDEQFF
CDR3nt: TGCGCCAGCAGCCCACTAGCGGTAGAGGTGGATGAGCAGTTCTTC

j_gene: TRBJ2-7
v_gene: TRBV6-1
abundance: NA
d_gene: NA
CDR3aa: CASSGQAQTYEQYF
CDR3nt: TGTGCCAGCAGTGGCCAGGCACAAACCTACGAGCAGTACTTC

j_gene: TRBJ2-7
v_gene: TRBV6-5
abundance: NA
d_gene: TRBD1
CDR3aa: CASRFDRGPYEQYF
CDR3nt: TGTGCCAGCAGGTTCGACAGGGGGCCGTACGAGCAGTACTTC

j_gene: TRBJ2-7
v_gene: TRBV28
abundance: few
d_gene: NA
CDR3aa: CASSTRIIGGRRTHEQYF
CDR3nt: TGTGCCAGCAGCACCCGGATTATCGGTGGTAGGAGGACCCACGAGCAGTACTTC

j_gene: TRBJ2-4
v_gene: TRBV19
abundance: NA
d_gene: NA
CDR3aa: CASNTGGPIAKNIQYF
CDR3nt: TGTGCCAGTAATACCGGGGGTCCAATAGCCAAAAACATTCAGTACTTC

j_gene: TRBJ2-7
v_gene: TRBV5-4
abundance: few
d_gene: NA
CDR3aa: CASSLPFSYEQYF
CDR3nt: TGTGCCAGCAGCTTGCCGTTCTCCTACGAGCAGTACTTC

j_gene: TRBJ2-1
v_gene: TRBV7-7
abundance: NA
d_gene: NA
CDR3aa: CASSAMGEQFF
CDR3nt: TGTGCTAGCAGCGCAATGGGTGAGCAGTTCTTC

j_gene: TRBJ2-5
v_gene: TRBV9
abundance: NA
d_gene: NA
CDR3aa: CASSLSRYETQYF
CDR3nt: TGTGCCAGCAGCCTTAGTAGGTATGAGACCCAGTACTTC

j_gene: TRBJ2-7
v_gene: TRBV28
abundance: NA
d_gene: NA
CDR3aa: CASRAGGRYEQYF
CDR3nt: TGTGCCAGCCGGGCTGGCGGGCGCTACGAGCAGTACTTC

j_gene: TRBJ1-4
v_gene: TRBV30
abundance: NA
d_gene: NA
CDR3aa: CAWRVGRGNDKLFF
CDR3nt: TGTGCCTGGAGGGTGGGCCGAGGGAATGACAAACTGTTTTTT

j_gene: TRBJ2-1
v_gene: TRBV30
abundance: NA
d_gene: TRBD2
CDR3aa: CAWSVRLAGGIKNEQFF
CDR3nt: TGTGCCTGGAGTGTTCGGCTAGCGGGAGGTATAAAGAATGAGCAGTTCTTC

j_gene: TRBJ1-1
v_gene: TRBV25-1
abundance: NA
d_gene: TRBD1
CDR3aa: CASSEERTGDLNTEAFF
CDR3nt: TGTGCCAGCAGTGAAGAGAGGACAGGAGATTTGAACACTGAAGCTTTCTTT

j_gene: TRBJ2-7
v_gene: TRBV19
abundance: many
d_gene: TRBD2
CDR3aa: CATRTSGRGYEQYF
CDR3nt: TGTGCCACCAGGACTAGCGGGAGGGGCTACGAGCAGTACTTC

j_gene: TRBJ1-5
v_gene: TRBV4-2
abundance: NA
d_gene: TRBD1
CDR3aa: CASSHHDRGPNQPQHF
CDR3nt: TGTGCCAGCAGCCACCACGACAGGGGGCCCAATCAGCCCCAGCATTTT

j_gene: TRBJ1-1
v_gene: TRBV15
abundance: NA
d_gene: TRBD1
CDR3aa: CATRPIQGGAEAFF
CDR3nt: TGTGCCACCAGGCCGATCCAGGGGGGGGCTGAAGCTTTCTTT

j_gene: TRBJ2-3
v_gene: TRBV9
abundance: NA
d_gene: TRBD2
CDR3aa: CASSSLAGGHRTDTQYF
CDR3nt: TGTGCCAGCAGCTCATTAGCGGGAGGGCATCGCACAGATACGCAGTATTTT